This T cell receptor beta chain was obtained from a study of beta chain features in type 1 diabetes. A word on this clone: The antigen is unknown.

Expressed TCRB transcripts got sequenced, as all isolated RNA was reverse transcribed. The method was immunoSEQ multiplex PCR; TCRdb's version includes in-frame clones alone and lacks a portion of them. The table includes a few hundred thousand clones, around 10% detected once. There was one heparinised blood draw per donor, averaging about 120 mL. Central memory, naive, regulatory and stem cell-like memory CD4+ cells were sorted by CD45RO/CCR7/CD25/CD127/CD95/CD27. Regarding the study as a whole: The analysis here could not establish whether HLA type shapes TCRB rearrangement. People with Type 1 diabetes carried modestly yet significantly shorter TCRB CDR3s in all four CD4+ subsets.

CDR3 length: 15 residues. CDR1 WNHNN and CDR2 SYGVQD come from the germline V gene (reference sequence). With 0 bases removed from V and 3 bases from J, the gap between germline ends came to 10 bases. The receptor was derived from a man between 25 and 39 years old with type 1 diabetes. The genes are TRBV10-1 and TRBJ2-3; D unclear. Sequencing was performed on central memory CD4+ T cells from blood. The CDR3 DNA follows: TGCGCCAGCAGTGAGTCGACTCCCCCAACAGATACGCAGTATTTT. Protein: CASSESTPPTDTQYF.